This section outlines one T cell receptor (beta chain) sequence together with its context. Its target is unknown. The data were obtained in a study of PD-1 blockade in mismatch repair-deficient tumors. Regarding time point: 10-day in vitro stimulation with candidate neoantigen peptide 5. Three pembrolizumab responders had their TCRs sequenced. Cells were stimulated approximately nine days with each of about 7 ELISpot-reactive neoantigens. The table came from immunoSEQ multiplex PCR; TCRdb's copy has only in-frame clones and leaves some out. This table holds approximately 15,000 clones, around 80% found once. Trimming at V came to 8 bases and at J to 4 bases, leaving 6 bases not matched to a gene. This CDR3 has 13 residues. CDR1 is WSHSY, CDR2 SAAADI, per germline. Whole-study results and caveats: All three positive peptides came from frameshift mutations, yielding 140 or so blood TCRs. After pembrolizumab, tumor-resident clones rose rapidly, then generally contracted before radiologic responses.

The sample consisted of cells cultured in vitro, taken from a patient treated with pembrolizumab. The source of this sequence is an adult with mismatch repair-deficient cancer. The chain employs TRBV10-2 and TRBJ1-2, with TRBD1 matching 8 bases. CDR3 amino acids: CASSTGGVYGYTF. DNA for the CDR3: TGCGCCAGCTCTACAGGGGGAGTCTATGGCTACACCTTC.